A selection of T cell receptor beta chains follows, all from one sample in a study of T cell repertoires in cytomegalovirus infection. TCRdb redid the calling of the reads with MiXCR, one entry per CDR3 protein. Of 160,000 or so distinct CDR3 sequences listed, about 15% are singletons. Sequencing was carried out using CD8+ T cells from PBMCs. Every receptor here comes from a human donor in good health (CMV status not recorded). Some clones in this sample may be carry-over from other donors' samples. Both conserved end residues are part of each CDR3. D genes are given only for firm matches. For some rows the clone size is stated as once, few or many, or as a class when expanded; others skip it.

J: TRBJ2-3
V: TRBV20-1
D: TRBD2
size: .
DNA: TGCAGTGCTAGAGACCTCATCCCTCGCGAGCGGGAGATCACAGATACGCAGTATTTT
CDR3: CSARDLIPREREITDTQYF

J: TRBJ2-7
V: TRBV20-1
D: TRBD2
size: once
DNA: TGCAGTGCTCTGTGGCTAGCGGACCCCTGGGAGCAGTACTTC
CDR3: CSALWLADPWEQYF

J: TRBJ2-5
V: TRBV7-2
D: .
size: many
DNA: TGTGCCAGCAGCCTCCGGGCTCCGGAGGCAGGGGAGACCCAGTACTTC
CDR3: CASSLRAPEAGETQYF

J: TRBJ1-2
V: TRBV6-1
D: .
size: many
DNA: TGTGCCAGCAGTCGGGGCCCCTCGGTCACCTTC
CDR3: CASSRGPSVTF

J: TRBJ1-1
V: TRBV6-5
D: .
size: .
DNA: TGTGCCAGCAGCCAACCGTGGGACACTGAAGCTTTCTTT
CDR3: CASSQPWDTEAFF

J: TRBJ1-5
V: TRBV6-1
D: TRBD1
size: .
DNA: TGTGCCAGCAAAAAACAGGGGGGAAATCAGCCCCAGCATTTT
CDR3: CASKKQGGNQPQHF

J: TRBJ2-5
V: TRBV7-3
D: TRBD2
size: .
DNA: TGTGCCAGCAGCAATAGCGGGGGAGCCCAAGAGACCCAGTACTTC
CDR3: CASSNSGGAQETQYF

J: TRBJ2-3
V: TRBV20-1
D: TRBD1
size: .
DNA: TGCAGTGCTCTTCCTTACAGGGGGCGCCCAGATACGCAGTATTTT
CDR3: CSALPYRGRPDTQYF

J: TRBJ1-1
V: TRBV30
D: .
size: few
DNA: TGTGCCTGGAGAGTCCTCCGAAGGACTGAAGCTTTCTTT
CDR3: CAWRVLRRTEAFF

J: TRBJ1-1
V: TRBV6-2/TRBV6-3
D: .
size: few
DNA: TGTGCCAGCAGCACTCACACTGAAGCTTTCTTT
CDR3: CASSTHTEAFF

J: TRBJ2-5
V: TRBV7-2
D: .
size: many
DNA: TGTGCCAGCAGCTCTCCTAGGCTAGCGTCCCAAGAGACCCAGTACTTC
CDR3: CASSSPRLASQETQYF

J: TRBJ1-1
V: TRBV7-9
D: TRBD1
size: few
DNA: TGTGCCAGCAGCTCGACAGGGGGAGACACTGAAGCTTTCTTT
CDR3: CASSSTGGDTEAFF

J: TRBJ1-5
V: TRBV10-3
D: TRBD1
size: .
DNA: TGTGCCACCGAACCGGGACAGGGCGGTCAGCCCCAGCATTTT
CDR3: CATEPGQGGQPQHF

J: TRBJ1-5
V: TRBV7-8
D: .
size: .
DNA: TGTGCCAGCAGCAAGTATCCGATTTATAGCAATCAGCCCCAGCATTTT
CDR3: CASSKYPIYSNQPQHF

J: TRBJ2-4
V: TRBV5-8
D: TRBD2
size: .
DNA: TGTGCCAGCAGCCCCGGGACTAGCCCTCTAGTTCAGTACTTC
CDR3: CASSPGTSPLVQYF

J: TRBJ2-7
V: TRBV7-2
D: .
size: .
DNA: TGTGCCAGCAGCTTAGCGAGGTCCTACGAGCAGTACTTC
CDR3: CASSLARSYEQYF

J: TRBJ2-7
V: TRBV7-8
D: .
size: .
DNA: TGTGCCAGCAGCCCCGCGGATCGGGTCTCGATGTACGAGCAGTACTTC
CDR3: CASSPADRVSMYEQYF

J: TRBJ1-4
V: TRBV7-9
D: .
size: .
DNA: TGTGCCAGCAGCTTCCAGGAGAGACACCCAGAAAAACTGTTTTTT
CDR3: CASSFQERHPEKLFF

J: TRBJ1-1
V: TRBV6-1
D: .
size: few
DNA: TGTGCCAGCAGTTGGGTTGGCACTGAAGCTTTCTTT
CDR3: CASSWVGTEAFF

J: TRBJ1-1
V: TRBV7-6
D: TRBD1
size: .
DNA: TGTGCCAGCAGCGTAGGACAGGGGAGACCTGAAGCTTTCTTT
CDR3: CASSVGQGRPEAFF

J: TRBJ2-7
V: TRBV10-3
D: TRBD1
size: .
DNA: TGTGCCATAATCGATGAGGGGTACAGGGGCCGCGACGAGCAGTACTTC
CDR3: CAIIDEGYRGRDEQYF

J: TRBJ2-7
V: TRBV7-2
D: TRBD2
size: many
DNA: TGTGCCAGCAGCTACGGGACTAATCCGGGCGAGCAGTACTTC
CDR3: CASSYGTNPGEQYF

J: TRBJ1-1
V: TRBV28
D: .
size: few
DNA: TGTGCCAGCAGTCCCCCGTCTTTCCGGGCTATGAACACTGAAGCTTTCTTT
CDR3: CASSPPSFRAMNTEAFF

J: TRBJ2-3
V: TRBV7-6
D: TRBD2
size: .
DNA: TGTGCCAGCAGCTTCCTAGCGGGGGGTAATCCTAGCACAGATACGCAGTATTTT
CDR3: CASSFLAGGNPSTDTQYF

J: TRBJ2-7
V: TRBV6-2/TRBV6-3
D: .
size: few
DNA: TGTGCCAGCATTCCCCCTGGGCAACGTTCATCCTACGAGCAGTACTTC
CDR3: CASIPPGQRSSYEQYF

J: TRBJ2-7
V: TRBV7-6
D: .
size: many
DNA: TGTGCCAGCAGCTTAGCAAGCGGTTATACCTACGAGCAGTACTTC
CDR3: CASSLASGYTYEQYF

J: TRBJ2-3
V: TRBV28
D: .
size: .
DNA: TGTGCCAGCAGTCCCGGACCCAACGGGGATACGCAGTATTTT
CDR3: CASSPGPNGDTQYF

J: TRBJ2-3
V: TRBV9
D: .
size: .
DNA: TGTGCCAGCAGCGTTTGGGAGGCCGGGGGAGATACGCAGTATTTT
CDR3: CASSVWEAGGDTQYF

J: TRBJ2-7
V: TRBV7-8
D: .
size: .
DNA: TGTGCCAGCAGCCCTAACAGGGAGAGGTCCTCCTACGAGCAGTACTTC
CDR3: CASSPNRERSSYEQYF

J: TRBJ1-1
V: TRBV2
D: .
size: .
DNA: TGTTCCAGCCCAGCGACGGTTTCGAACACTGAAGCTTTCTTT
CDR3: CSSPATVSNTEAFF

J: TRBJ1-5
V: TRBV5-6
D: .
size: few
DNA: TGTGCCAGCAGCTTTGGGAATCAGCCCCAGCATTTT
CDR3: CASSFGNQPQHF

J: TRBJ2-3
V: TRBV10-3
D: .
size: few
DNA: TGTGCCACGGCGGCGGAGGGCCCCACAGATACGCAGTATTTT
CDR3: CATAAEGPTDTQYF

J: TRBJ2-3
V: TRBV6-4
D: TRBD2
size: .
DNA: TGTGCCAGCAGTGACTCAGCGGGGGGGCCAGATACGCAGTATTTT
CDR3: CASSDSAGGPDTQYF

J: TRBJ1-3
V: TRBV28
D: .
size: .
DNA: TGTGCCAGCAGATTACAGGGCTCTGGAAACACCATATATTTT
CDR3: CASRLQGSGNTIYF

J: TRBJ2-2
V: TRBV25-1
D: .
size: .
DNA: TGTGCCCCTGAGGGTCCCGGGGAGCTGTTTTTT
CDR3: CAPEGPGELFF